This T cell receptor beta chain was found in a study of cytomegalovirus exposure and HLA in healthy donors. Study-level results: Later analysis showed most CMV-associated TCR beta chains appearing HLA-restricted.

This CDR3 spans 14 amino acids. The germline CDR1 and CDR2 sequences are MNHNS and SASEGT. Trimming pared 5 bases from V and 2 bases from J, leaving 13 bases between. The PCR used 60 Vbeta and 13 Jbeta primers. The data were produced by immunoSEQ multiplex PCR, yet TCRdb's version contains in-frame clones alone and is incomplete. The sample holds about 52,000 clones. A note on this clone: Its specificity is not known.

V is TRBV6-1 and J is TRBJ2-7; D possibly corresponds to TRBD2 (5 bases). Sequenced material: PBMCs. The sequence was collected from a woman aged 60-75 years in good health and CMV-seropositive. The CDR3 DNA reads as TGTGCCAGCAGTCCCGGGATGGGCGCCTACGAGCAGTACTTC. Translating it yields CASSPGMGAYEQYF.